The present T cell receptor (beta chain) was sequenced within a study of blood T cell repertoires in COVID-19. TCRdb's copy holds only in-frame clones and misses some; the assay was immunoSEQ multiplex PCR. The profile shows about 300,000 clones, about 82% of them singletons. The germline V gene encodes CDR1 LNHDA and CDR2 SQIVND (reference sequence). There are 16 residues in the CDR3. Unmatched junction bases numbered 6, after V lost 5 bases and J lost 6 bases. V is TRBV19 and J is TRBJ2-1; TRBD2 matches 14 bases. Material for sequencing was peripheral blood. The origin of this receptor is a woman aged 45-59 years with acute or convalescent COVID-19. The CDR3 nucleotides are TGTGCCAGTAGTGCCCGGACTAGCGGGAGGAGCAATGAGCAGTTCTTC. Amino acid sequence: CASSARTSGRSNEQFF.